A single sample is the source of the 30 T cell receptor beta chains below, sequenced in a study of shared clonotypes between healthy human individuals. TCRdb's copy holds only in-frame clones and misses some; the assay was immunoSEQ multiplex PCR. Of about 600,000 clones in the sample, more than 95% were seen once. Sample: naive CD4+ T cells sorted from blood. As to subset: CD45RA+ positively selected. The receptors originated from a woman in her twenties or thirties in good health.

This sequence joins TRBV28 and TRBJ1-5, with D maybe TRBD1 (6 bases). CDR3 length: 13 residues. Trimming shortened V by 6 bases and J by 9 bases, and 15 bases separated the two germline ends. Per germline, CDR1 MDHEN and CDR2 SYDVKM. The DNA for the CDR3 is TGTGCCAGCAGACTACAGGGAAGGGGGCCCCAGCATTTT. Amino acid sequence: CASRLQGRGPQHF.

The chain combines TRBV28 with TRBJ2-7; D is unresolved. Germline lookup yields CDR1 MDHEN and CDR2 SYDVKM. V gave up 6 bases and J gave up 0 bases, with 18 bases separating them. This CDR3 comprises 16 residues. The CDR3 region has the DNA TGTGCCAGCAGACCAGCAGACGTCGAGAGCTCCTACGAGCAGTACTTC. Translating gives CASRPADVESSYEQYF.

The chain recombines TRBV6-5 with TRBJ2-2; unclear D gene. Trimming shortened V by 6 bases and J by 2 bases, and 7 bases separated the two germline ends. CDR3 length: 13 amino acids. Germline V lookup: CDR1 MNHEY, CDR2 SVGAGI. The CDR3 region is CASRRSNTGELFF. DNA for the CDR3: TGTGCCAGCAGAAGGTCAAACACCGGGGAGCTGTTTTTT.

The chain recombines TRBV5-6 with TRBJ2-3; TRBD1 agrees at 10 bases. The V gene end was trimmed by 0 bases and the J gene end by 4 bases; junction bases not matched to a gene: 5. The germline CDR1 and CDR2 sequences are SGHDT and YYEEEE. CDR3 size: 16 residues. The CDR3 loop reads CASSLGGTGDADTQYF. The DNA of the CDR3 is TGTGCCAGCAGCTTGGGAGGGACAGGGGACGCAGATACGCAGTATTTT.

V usage is TRBV18 and J usage is TRBJ1-4; perhaps TRBD1 as D (5 bases). V was pared by 1 base and J by 0 bases, with 6 bases between. Germline V CDR1 and CDR2: KGHSH, LQKENI. The CDR3 consists of 15 residues. CDR3 bases: TGTGCCAGCTCACCACTAGGGGCAACTAATGAAAAACTGTTTTTT. This codes for CASSPLGATNEKLFF.

The chain joins TRBV10-3 to TRBJ2-1; D is perhaps TRBD2 (5 bases). This CDR3 has 13 amino acids. V shed 9 bases and J shed 7 bases, with 16 bases lying between them. The germline CDR1 and CDR2 sequences are ENHRY and SYGVKD. The CDR3 region is CAMAESSPNEQFF. Written as DNA, the CDR3 is TGTGCCATGGCCGAGTCTAGCCCTAATGAGCAGTTCTTC.

V gene TRBV7-2 combines with J gene TRBJ2-4, with a possible D match to TRBD1 (5 bases). Germline V gene sequence: CDR1 SGHTA, CDR2 FQGNSA. CDR3 length: 11 amino acids. V was trimmed by 2 bases and J by 11 bases, leaving 7 bases between them. CDR3 loop: CASSLSQVQYF. CDR3 nucleotide sequence: TGTGCCAGCAGCTTATCACAGGTTCAGTACTTC.

V and J are TRBV28 and TRBJ1-2; D is unresolved. Germline V gives CDR1 MDHEN, CDR2 SYDVKM. Trimming shortened V by 3 bases and J by 8 bases, and 19 bases separated the two germline ends. The CDR3 contains 15 residues. CDR3 DNA sequence: TGTGCCAGCAGTTTCGAATCGCGGGAGCGTTCGGGCTACACCTTC. Translation gives CASSFESRERSGYTF.

The rearrangement joins TRBV27 to TRBJ2-7, with 9 bases lining up with TRBD1. The CDR3 is 15 amino acids. The V gene end was trimmed by 5 bases and the J gene end by 4 bases; junction bases not matched to a gene: 9. The germline CDR1 and CDR2 sequences are MNHEY and SMNVEV (reference sequence). CDR3 coding DNA: TGTGCCAGCAGTAGTCTATGGACAGGGGATTACGAGCAGTACTTC. The encoded protein is CASSSLWTGDYEQYF.

The rearrangement uses TRBV5-4 and TRBJ2-3, with 7 bases lining up with TRBD2. The ends lost 2 bases at V and 0 bases at J; junction bases unmatched: 0. Germline-derived CDR1 and CDR2 are SGHNT and YYREEE (reference sequence). CDR3 length: 14 amino acids. The CDR3 DNA reads as TGTGCCAGCAGCTTAGCGGGAAGCACAGATACGCAGTATTTT. Its protein is CASSLAGSTDTQYF.

The chain links TRBV5-1 to TRBJ2-3, with D maybe TRBD1 (5 bases). Germline V gene data show CDR1 as SGHRS and CDR2 as YFSETQ. This CDR3 is 16 amino acids long. Deletions cut 4 bases from V and 4 bases from J, with 19 bases between. CDR3 nucleotides: TGCGCCAGCAGCGGCAGGGCCAAGGAGAATCCAGATACGCAGTATTTT. Translated: CASSGRAKENPDTQYF.

The rearrangement links TRBV28 to TRBJ2-7; the D is unclear. V lost 3 bases to trimming and J lost 5 bases, with 11 bases between them. Germline loops: CDR1 MDHEN, CDR2 SYDVKM. The CDR3 contains 13 residues. CDR3 DNA sequence: TGTGCCAGCAGTTTCTGGGCTCGGGACGAGCAGTACTTC. This encodes CASSFWARDEQYF.

This clone appeared once. This chain joins TRBV27 and TRBJ2-7, with D possibly matching TRBD1 (5 bases). Trimming shortened V by 5 bases and J by 2 bases, and 28 bases separated the two germline ends. Germline CDR1 reads MNHEY; CDR2 reads SMNVEV (reference sequence). The CDR3 spans 19 residues. The CDR3 DNA follows: TGTGCCAGCAGTCGCAGAACCCAACCTCGACAGTTTGGCCCCTACGAGCAGTACTTC. As protein: CASSRRTQPRQFGPYEQYF.

The table lists this clone with a count of one. The CDR3: CSVGSSGDTQYF. The CDR3 region has the DNA TGCAGCGTTGGCTCTAGCGGGGATACGCAGTATTTT. V and J are TRBV29-1 and TRBJ2-3, with 8 bases identical to TRBD2. The CDR3 extends over 12 amino acids. Germline V lookup: CDR1 SQVTM, CDR2 ANQGSEA. With 4 bases clipped from V and 6 bases from J, the junction kept 3 bases outside the gene matches.

This clone has only one observation. The gene calls are TRBV7-2 and TRBJ2-3; D gene unclear. The V end was cut by 2 bases, the J end by 6 bases, with 18 bases between. Germline CDR1 is SGHTA and CDR2 is FQGNSA. The CDR3 is 16 amino acids. CDR3 loop: CASSLKTTEVWDTQYF. The DNA for the CDR3 is TGTGCCAGCAGCTTAAAAACCACAGAGGTGTGGGATACGCAGTATTTT.

In its sample, this clone was seen once. The V and J genes are TRBV11-1 and TRBJ1-3, with D possibly matching TRBD1 (6 bases). The CDR3 extends over 14 amino acids. From germline, CDR1 is SGHAT and CDR2 FQDESV (reference sequence). Deletions cut 5 bases from V and 2 bases from J, with 10 bases between. CDR3 DNA sequence: TGTGCCAGCAGCCGGACAGACGCTGGAAACACCATATATTTT. Translation: CASSRTDAGNTIYF.

J is TRBJ1-2 and V is TRBV14, with 8 bases that match TRBD1. Germline-derived CDR1 and CDR2 are SGHDN and FVKESK. The CDR3 contains 15 residues. V lost 2 bases to trimming and J lost 7 bases; unmatched junction nucleotides: 9. The CDR3 bases are TGTGCCAGCAGCCAAATGACAGGGGTGTTTGGTGGCTACACCTTC. It codes for CASSQMTGVFGGYTF.

In this sample, this clone turned up once. The chain uses TRBV5-4 and TRBJ2-7, with D possibly TRBD1 on 5 matching bases. The CDR3 sequence is 15 residues long. The germline V gene encodes CDR1 SGHNT and CDR2 YYREEE (reference sequence). V was cut by 0 bases and J by 3 bases, with 13 bases left in between. CDR3 in amino acids: CASSLAWQGRYEQYF. For the CDR3, the DNA is TGTGCCAGCAGCTTGGCGTGGCAGGGCCGCTACGAGCAGTACTTC.

J is TRBJ2-5 and V is TRBV6-1, with unresolved D. The germline V gene has CDR1 MNHNS and CDR2 SASEGT. The CDR3 covers 13 residues. Trimming shortened V by 4 bases and J by 2 bases, and 8 bases separated the two germline ends. CDR3 protein: CASSVVPQETQYF. The CDR3 DNA sequence: TGTGCCAGCAGTGTTGTCCCTCAAGAGACCCAGTACTTC.

CDR3 sequence: CASSRAGAYEQYF. The CDR3 region has the DNA TGTGCCAGCTCGAGGGCAGGCGCCTACGAGCAGTACTTC. This rearrangement joins TRBV25-1 to TRBJ2-7, with D perhaps TRBD2 (5 bases). Germline V lookup: CDR1 MGHDK, CDR2 SYGVNS. V was shortened by 8 bases and J by 2 bases, with 13 bases between the two germline ends. This CDR3 is built from 13 residues.

The chain combines TRBV28 with TRBJ2-7; tentatively, D is TRBD1 or TRBD2 (6 bases each). Per the germline V gene, CDR1 is MDHEN and CDR2 is SYDVKM. Trimming took off 4 bases at V and 1 base at J, with 11 bases between the two ends. The CDR3 sequence is 14 residues long. The CDR3 DNA is TGTGCCAGCAGTTCGGGGGCAGAGTCCTACGAGCAGTACTTC. This encodes CASSSGAESYEQYF.

This chain joins TRBV28 and TRBJ1-5, with D maybe TRBD1 (5 bases). The CDR3 is 15 residues long. Germline CDR1 MDHEN, CDR2 SYDVKM. The ends were cut back, 3 bases at V and 7 bases at J, with 16 bases in the middle. The CDR3 nucleotides are TGTGCCAGCAGTTTGCCGGGAGGGGTTTACCAGCCCCAGCATTTT. Its protein product is CASSLPGGVYQPQHF.

The V and J genes are TRBV11-3 and TRBJ2-1, with 8 bases fitting TRBD2. The V gene end was trimmed by 11 bases and the J gene end by 1 base; junction bases not matched to a gene: 1. This CDR3 has 12 residues. The germline gives CDR1 SGHNT, CDR2 YENEEA. CDR3 DNA sequence: TGTGCCTCGGGGGGGTCCTACAATGAGCAGTTCTTC. Its translation is CASGGSYNEQFF.

Regarding this clone: Other DNA sequences from this sample encode an identical CDR3 as well. The rearrangement joins TRBV4-1 to TRBJ2-1; D is perhaps TRBD2 (6 bases). V lost 4 bases and J lost 9, with 19 bases in between. The germline CDR1 and CDR2 sequences are MGHRA and YSYEKL. CDR3 size: 15 residues. CDR3 DNA: TGCGCCAGCAGCCGCCGACGGGTGGCGGGATTTGAGCAGTTCTTC. Translation: CASSRRRVAGFEQFF.

The J gene is TRBJ2-1, the V gene TRBV19; 7 bases map to TRBD2. The CDR3 covers 14 residues. Germline trimming cut 7 bases from V and 8 bases from J; bases unmatched to any gene: 11. Germline CDR1 is LNHDA and CDR2 is SQIVND (reference sequence). The CDR3 loop reads CASKPPSGRHEQFF. The DNA of the CDR3 is TGTGCCAGTAAACCGCCTAGCGGACGTCATGAGCAGTTCTTC.

This clone was detected a few times. The gene calls are TRBV18 and TRBJ1-2; D is unresolved. V lost 1 base and J lost 8, with 11 bases in between. Germline V gives CDR1 KGHSH, CDR2 LQKENI. The CDR3 sequence is 13 residues long. CDR3 bases: TGTGCCAGCTCACCACGTCCTCTGGAGGGCTACACCTTC. This sequence encodes CASSPRPLEGYTF.

The V and J genes are TRBV18 and TRBJ2-3; 8 nucleotides align to TRBD1. Per the germline V gene, CDR1 is KGHSH and CDR2 is LQKENI. CDR3 length: 16 amino acids. V shed 4 bases and J 4 bases; nucleotides not matched to a gene: 10. The CDR3: CASSQQTGATADTQYF. The CDR3 DNA follows: TGTGCCAGCTCACAACAGACAGGGGCCACCGCAGATACGCAGTATTTT.

The chain links TRBV19 to TRBJ2-1, with D perhaps matching TRBD2 (5 bases). The CDR3 contains 14 residues. Germline-derived CDR1 and CDR2 are LNHDA and SQIVND (reference sequence). Trimming pared 0 bases from V and 4 bases from J, leaving 7 bases between. CDR3 in DNA: TGTGCCAGTAGTATAGATCCGGGGTACAATGAGCAGTTCTTC. Translated: CASSIDPGYNEQFF. Supplemented by reference TRBV19 and TRBJ2-1, the full variable domain reads DGGITQSPKYLFRKEGQNVTLSCEQNLNHDAMYWYRQDPGQGLRLIYYSQIVNDFQKGDIAEGYSVSREKKESFPLTVTSAQKNPTAFYLCASSIDPGYNEQFFGPGTRLTVL.

The chain carries TRBV6-6 and TRBJ2-7; 9 bases map to TRBD1. V gave up 2 bases and J gave up 7 bases; unmatched junction bases: 6. There are 14 residues in the CDR3. Germline CDR1 reads MNHNY; CDR2 reads SVGAGI (reference sequence). CDR3 protein: CASSYDRGLGEQYF. DNA of the CDR3: TGTGCCAGCAGTTACGACAGGGGGTTGGGTGAGCAGTACTTC.

The chain joins TRBV19 to TRBJ2-7, with D unresolved. Per the germline V gene, CDR1 is LNHDA and CDR2 is SQIVND (reference sequence). V lost 3 bases and J lost 2, with 11 bases in between. This CDR3 is built from 14 residues. Written as DNA, the CDR3 is TGTGCCAGTAGTATCGAGACCTCCACCTACGAGCAGTACTTC. It codes for CASSIETSTYEQYF.